The clone carrying this TCR beta chain was picked up many times. Original handling: Estimation of nucleated cell counts was performed using reference gene primer amplification. Produced via immunoSEQ multiplex PCR; TCRdb's table is partial and in-frame only. From that table come the V and J calls and clone size; the DNA was used to work out D and trimming. The data hold 150,000 to 200,000 clones, with 80% observed a single time. Germline-derived CDR1 and CDR2 are SGHRS and YFSETQ. CDR3 size: 11 residues. Trimming took off 5 bases at V and 9 bases at J, with 10 bases between the two ends. The sample originates from a study of blood T cell repertoires in COVID-19. Study as a whole: The United States, Italy and Spain provided the acute and convalescent COVID-19 samples.

Cohort placement rested on clinical history that participants reported themselves. Recovery meant two consecutive negative NP/OP PCR tests, professional clearance, or resolved symptoms. Sequencing was done on a sample of PBMCs or T cells enriched from blood (not recorded which). The receptor comes from a man in his forties who had recovered from COVID-19. The gene calls are TRBV5-1 and TRBJ2-3; TRBD2 might be the D (6 bases). The CDR3 nucleotides are TGCGCCAGCAGGGAGACTAGAACGCAGTATTTT. Translated: CASRETRTQYF.